Given below is one T cell receptor beta chain in context. What it binds is unknown. This table comes from immunoSEQ multiplex PCR, and its TCRdb copy is limited to in-frame clones, with some not included. The sample contains around 20,000 clones, around 90% of which appear only once. The source of the sample is a study of OX40 agonist ivuxolimab in advanced cancers. Broader study findings: Which antigen the expanded peripheral T cells recognized is unknown. CD4+ and CD8+ blood T cells expanded clonally by week 6 at 0.1 to 3.0 mg/kg.

Losses at the gene ends were 1 base for V and 4 bases for J; bases not matched to a gene: 6. Per germline, CDR1 LGHNA and CDR2 YSLEER. The CDR3 loop spans 16 amino acids. V is TRBV4-3 and J is TRBJ2-1; TRBD2 agrees at 8 bases. The sequencing used CD4+ or CD8+ T cells sorted from blood, collected in a trial of the OX40 agonist ivuxolimab. This receptor was obtained from an adult with an advanced solid tumor such as melanoma, head and neck, liver or kidney cancer. The CDR3 spells CASSQGRVAGYNEQFF. Here the CDR3 DNA reads TGCGCCAGCAGCCAAGGTCGGGTAGCGGGATACAATGAGCAGTTCTTC.